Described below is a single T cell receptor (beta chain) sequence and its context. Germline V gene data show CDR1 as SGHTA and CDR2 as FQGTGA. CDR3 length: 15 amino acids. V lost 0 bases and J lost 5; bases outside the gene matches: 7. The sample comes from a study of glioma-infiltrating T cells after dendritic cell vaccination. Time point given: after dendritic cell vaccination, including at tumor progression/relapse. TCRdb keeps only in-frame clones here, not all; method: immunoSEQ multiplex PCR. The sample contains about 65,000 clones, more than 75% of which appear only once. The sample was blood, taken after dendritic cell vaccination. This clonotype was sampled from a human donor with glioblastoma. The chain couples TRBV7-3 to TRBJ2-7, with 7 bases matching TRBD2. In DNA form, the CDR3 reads TGTGCCAGCAGCTTAACGGGGGAGGGTTATGACGAGCAGTACTTC. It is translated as CASSLTGEGYDEQYF.